This T cell receptor (beta chain) was captured in a study of cytomegalovirus exposure and HLA in healthy donors. General study results and limits: Some public TCRs appeared in many individuals, while most sequences were rare. Data from an earlier analysis indicated that most TCR beta V segments were productive either about 87% or about 30% of the time. 164 TCR beta chains were listed as cytomegalovirus-associated.

This PCR relied on a set of 60 Vbeta primers and 13 Jbeta primers. Generated by immunoSEQ multiplex PCR, the TCRdb table keeps only in-frame clones and is missing some. The repertoire holds a few hundred thousand clones, with about 80% as singletons. The CDR3 covers 13 residues. Trimming cost V 8 bases and J 2 bases, with 12 bases left between them. Germline CDR1 and CDR2: SNHLY and FYNNEI. In regard to this clone: Antigen specificity is unknown.

The sequencing sample was made of PBMCs. The receptor's source is a man aged 35-49 years in good health and CMV-seronegative. V and J are TRBV2 and TRBJ1-2; D perhaps matches TRBD1 (6 bases). This CDR3 is CASGTPPNYGYTF. The CDR3 DNA sequence: TGTGCCAGCGGGACACCGCCCAACTATGGCTACACCTTC.